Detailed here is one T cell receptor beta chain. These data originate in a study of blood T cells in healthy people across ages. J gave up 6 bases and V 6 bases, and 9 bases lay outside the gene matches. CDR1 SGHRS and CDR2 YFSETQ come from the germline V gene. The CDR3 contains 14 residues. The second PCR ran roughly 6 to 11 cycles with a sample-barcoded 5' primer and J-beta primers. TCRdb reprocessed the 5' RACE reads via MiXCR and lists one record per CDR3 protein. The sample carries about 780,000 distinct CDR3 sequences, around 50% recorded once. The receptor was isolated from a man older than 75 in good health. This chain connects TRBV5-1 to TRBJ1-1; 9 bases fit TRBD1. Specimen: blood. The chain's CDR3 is CASIPTGGEAEAFF. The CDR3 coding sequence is TGCGCCAGCATCCCGACAGGGGGAGAAGCTGAAGCTTTCTTT.